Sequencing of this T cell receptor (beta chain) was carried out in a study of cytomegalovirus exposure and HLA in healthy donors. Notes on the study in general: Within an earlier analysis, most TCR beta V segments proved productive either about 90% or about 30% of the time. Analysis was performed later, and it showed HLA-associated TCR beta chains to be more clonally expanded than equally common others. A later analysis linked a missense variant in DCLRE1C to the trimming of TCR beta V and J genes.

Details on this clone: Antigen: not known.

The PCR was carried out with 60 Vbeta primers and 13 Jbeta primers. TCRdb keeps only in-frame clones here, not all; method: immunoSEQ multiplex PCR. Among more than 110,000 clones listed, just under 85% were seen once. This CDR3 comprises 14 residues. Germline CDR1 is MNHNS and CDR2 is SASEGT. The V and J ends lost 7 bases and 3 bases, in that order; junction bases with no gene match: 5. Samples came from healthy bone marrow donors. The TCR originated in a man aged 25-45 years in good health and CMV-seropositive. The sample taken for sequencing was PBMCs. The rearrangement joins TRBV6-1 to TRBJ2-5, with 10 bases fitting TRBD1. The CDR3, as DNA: TGTGCCAGCATTCGACAGGGGGCGGAAGAGACCCAGTACTTC. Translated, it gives CASIRQGAEETQYF.